Shown below are 6 T cell receptor beta chains from a single sample sequenced in a study of cytomegalovirus exposure and HLA in healthy donors. PCR involved 60 Vbeta and 13 Jbeta primers. Profiled with immunoSEQ multiplex PCR; TCRdb holds only in-frame clones, not every one. The sample records tens of thousands of clones, roughly 67% being singletons. The specimen sequenced was PBMCs. Receptor source: a man in his fifties in good health and CMV-seronegative.

This clone occurred a few times. V is TRBV6-6 and J is TRBJ1-2, with D tentatively TRBD1 (6 bases). V was clipped by 5 bases and J by 1 base, with 14 bases between them. The CDR3 spans 15 residues. The germline CDR1 and CDR2 sequences are MNHNY and SVGAGI (reference sequence). The CDR3 nucleotides read TGTGCCAGCAGTGGGGGCCCCCAGGGTAACTATGGCTACACCTTC. Translated: CASSGGPQGNYGYTF.

The J gene is TRBJ1-1, the V gene TRBV6-5, with D possibly TRBD1 on 5 matching bases. Germline V gives CDR1 MNHEY, CDR2 SVGAGI. V was cut by 2 bases and J by 2 bases, with 6 bases left in between. This CDR3 comprises 13 residues. CDR3: CASSYGQNTEAFF. The CDR3 nucleotides read TGTGCCAGCAGTTACGGACAAAACACTGAAGCTTTCTTT.

The table lists this clone with a few counts. The chain is built from TRBV25-1 and TRBJ1-1; D gene unclear. The ends were cut back, 6 bases at V and 2 bases at J, with 13 bases in the middle. In germline, CDR1 is MGHDK, CDR2 SYGVNS. There are 14 residues in the CDR3. CDR3: CASRENHANTEAFF. The CDR3, as DNA: TGTGCCAGCAGGGAGAACCACGCTAACACTGAAGCTTTCTTT.

This clone was detected a few times. The DNA for the CDR3 is TGTGCCAGCAGCCTTAGAGTGTGGGCCTCCAATCCCAACACTGAAGCTTTCTTT. Amino acids: CASSLRVWASNPNTEAFF. This chain links TRBV7-2 with TRBJ1-1; D call uncertain. Trimming took 5 bases from V and 2 from J, leaving 24 bases between them. From germline, CDR1 is SGHTA and CDR2 FQGNSA. This CDR3 is built from 18 residues.

This rearrangement joins TRBV7-2 to TRBJ1-3, with D uncertain. Germline loops: CDR1 SGHTA, CDR2 FQGNSA. The V end was cut by 5 bases, the J end by 1 base, with 6 bases between. The CDR3 is 13 residues long. CDR3 DNA: TGTGCCAGCAGCCCAGGATCTGGAAACACCATATATTTT. Protein sequence: CASSPGSGNTIYF.

This rearrangement joins TRBV5-1 to TRBJ2-2; possible D gene TRBD2, 5 bases. V lost 0 bases, J lost 1 base, and 7 bases lay in between. The CDR3 sequence is 15 residues long. The germline gives CDR1 SGHRS, CDR2 YFSETQ. CDR3 sequence: CASSLEAGNTGELFF. For the CDR3, the DNA is TGCGCCAGCAGCTTGGAGGCGGGGAACACCGGGGAGCTGTTTTTT.